The 29 T cell receptor beta chains below were found in one sample sequenced in a study of blood T cell repertoires in COVID-19. TCRdb's copy holds only in-frame clones and misses some; the assay was immunoSEQ multiplex PCR. The sample has 250,000 or so clones; 84% are singletons. Sequencing was performed on peripheral blood. The receptor source for this set is a woman aged 40 to 55 who had recovered from COVID-19.

The chain carries TRBV4-2 and TRBJ2-2; D is ambiguous. This CDR3 spans 16 amino acids. The germline V gene encodes CDR1 LGHNA and CDR2 YNFKEQ. V gave up 1 base and J gave up 0 bases, with 9 bases separating them. This CDR3 reads CASSQGPETNTGELFF. CDR3 in DNA: TGTGCCAGCAGCCAAGGTCCAGAAACGAACACCGGGGAGCTGTTTTTT.

The chain employs TRBV18 and TRBJ2-2, with a possible D match to TRBD1 (7 bases). The CDR3 is made up of 16 amino acids. Germline V gives CDR1 KGHSH, CDR2 LQKENI. Between the trimmed V and J ends, which lost 2 bases and 0 bases, there was a span of 10 bases. CDR3 region: CASSPGGTANTGELFF. The CDR3 DNA is TGTGCCAGCTCACCAGGGGGGACAGCGAACACCGGGGAGCTGTTTTTT.

This sequence joins TRBV4-1 and TRBJ2-3, with D unclear. The germline V gene has CDR1 MGHRA and CDR2 YSYEKL. The CDR3 covers 16 residues. V was trimmed by 3 bases and J by 1 base, leaving 14 bases between them. CDR3 in DNA: TGCGCCAGCAGCCAGGAGACGGTCCCCCGCACAGATACGCAGTATTTT. Protein: CASSQETVPRTDTQYF.

This chain links TRBV9 with TRBJ2-3; 8 nucleotides agree with TRBD2. V lost 4 bases and J lost 4; bases outside the gene matches: 8. Germline V gene data show CDR1 as SGDLS and CDR2 as YYNGEE. The CDR3 has 15 amino acids. The CDR3 spells CASSPGGRSSDTQYF. CDR3 nucleotides: TGTGCCAGCAGCCCGGGGGGGCGTTCGTCAGATACGCAGTATTTT.

This clone has just one count. The chain links TRBV6-5 to TRBJ1-1; D call uncertain. This CDR3 comprises 13 residues. Germline CDR1 is MNHEY and CDR2 is SVGAGI. With 0 bases removed from V and 5 bases from J, the gap between germline ends came to 7 bases. The CDR3 sequence is CASSYSVRTEAFF. CDR3 nucleotide sequence: TGTGCCAGCAGTTACTCCGTGCGTACTGAAGCTTTCTTT.

J is TRBJ2-2 and V is TRBV6-1; possibly TRBD1 for D (6 bases). CDR3 length: 18 residues. The V end lost 4 bases, the J end lost 6 bases, and 24 bases lay between the germline ends. Germline V CDR1 and CDR2: MNHNS, SASEGT. Here the CDR3 DNA reads TGTGCCAGCAGTGCGCTTGTAGGGGGACCAATCGATCCCGGGGAGCTGTTTTTT. Encoded protein: CASSALVGGPIDPGELFF.

The chain combines TRBV7-2 with TRBJ2-7; D ambiguous. Trimming stripped 5 bases from V and 2 bases from J, with 13 bases between. Germline lookup yields CDR1 SGHTA and CDR2 FQGNSA. This CDR3 comprises 14 residues. The CDR3 here is CASSPSAGAYEQYF. In nucleotides, the CDR3 is TGTGCCAGCAGCCCCAGTGCAGGTGCCTACGAGCAGTACTTC.

The sample holds a few counts of this clone. The chain recombines TRBV2 with TRBJ2-7, with 10 bases that match TRBD1. Germline assignment: CDR1 SNHLY and CDR2 FYNNEI. V lost 6 bases, J lost 3 bases, and 8 bases stayed unmatched. The CDR3 sequence is 15 residues long. The CDR3 spells CASRRSGTGVYEQYF. For the CDR3, the DNA is TGTGCCAGCAGACGATCCGGGACAGGGGTCTACGAGCAGTACTTC.

The gene calls are TRBV7-2 and TRBJ2-3; 8 bases match TRBD2. CDR1 SGHTA and CDR2 FQGNSA come from the germline V gene. The CDR3 runs 17 residues. The ends lost 7 bases at V and 0 bases at J; junction bases unmatched: 12. Here the CDR3 reads CASTRVRGATSTDTQYF. CDR3 bases: TGTGCCAGCACGCGGGTGCGGGGGGCCACTAGCACAGATACGCAGTATTTT.

The chain combines TRBV7-9 with TRBJ2-2, with TRBD1 matching 10 bases. CDR3 size: 15 residues. V was pared by 3 bases and J by 7 bases, with 5 bases of the junction left unmatched. Germline V gene lookup returns CDR1 SEHNR and CDR2 FQNEAQ (reference sequence). The CDR3 bases are TGTGCCAGCAGCTTCCGGGACAGGGGTATCGGGGAGCTGTTTTTT. Protein: CASSFRDRGIGELFF.

CDR3 in DNA: TGTGCCAGCAGCAAAACAAGTCTCTCCTACAATGAGCAGTTCTTC. It translates to CASSKTSLSYNEQFF. The chain joins TRBV6-6 to TRBJ2-1; no definite D call. V lost 6 bases and J lost 0, with 12 bases in between. CDR1 and CDR2 from the germline V gene are MNHNY and SVGAGI (reference sequence). The CDR3 has 15 residues.

This sequence joins TRBV7-9 and TRBJ2-1; 8 nucleotides match TRBD2. V trimming: 8 bases; J trimming: 9 bases; junction bases outside the gene matches: 18. The CDR3 is 16 residues long. The germline V gene has CDR1 SEHNR and CDR2 FQNEAQ (reference sequence). The CDR3 region has the DNA TGTGCCAGCGTCCTCGGCGGGGGGCATCGGCGAGGTGAGCAGTTCTTC. It translates to CASVLGGGHRRGEQFF.

The genes are TRBV7-6 and TRBJ2-2; 9 positions agree with TRBD1. J was trimmed by 7 bases and V by 5 bases; bases with no gene match: 11. The CDR3 totals 16 residues. Germline V gene sequence: CDR1 SGHVS, CDR2 FNYEAQ. In nucleotides, the CDR3 is TGTGCCAGCAGCCCTACAGGGGGCGGTAATGGCGGGGAGCTGTTTTTT. It is translated as CASSPTGGGNGGELFF.

The chain links TRBV5-6 to TRBJ2-2; possibly TRBD2 for D (6 bases). Germline V gene sequence: CDR1 SGHDT, CDR2 YYEEEE. The CDR3 length is 15 residues. V was pared by 1 base and J by 4 bases, with 11 bases between. The CDR3 region has the DNA TGTGCCAGCAGCTTGCGGGGGTGGGCCACCGGGGAGCTGTTTTTT. Translation gives CASSLRGWATGELFF.

The J gene is TRBJ2-3, the V gene TRBV9; 7 nucleotides line up with TRBD1. The CDR3 consists of 17 residues. Germline V gene sequence: CDR1 SGDLS, CDR2 YYNGEE. V shed 2 bases and J 4 bases; nucleotides not matched to a gene: 13. The DNA for the CDR3 is TGTGCCAGCAGCGTCGCCCTACAGGGGCGGGTAGCAGATACGCAGTATTTT. This encodes CASSVALQGRVADTQYF.

The V gene is TRBV28, the J gene TRBJ2-1, with 7 bases that match TRBD1. J lost 8 bases, V lost 4 bases, and 14 bases had no gene match. The CDR3 covers 16 residues. Germline CDR1 and CDR2: MDHEN and SYDVKM. CDR3 sequence (DNA): TGTGCCAGCAGTTCACTTACCGGGACAGATGGAGATGAGCAGTTCTTC. It translates to CASSSLTGTDGDEQFF.

V is TRBV28 and J is TRBJ1-5; D not resolved. The V end lost 7 bases, the J end lost 5 bases, and 12 bases lay between the germline ends. The germline CDR1 and CDR2 sequences are MDHEN and SYDVKM. The CDR3 has 13 amino acids. CDR3 sequence: CASKVAGHQPQHF. Written as DNA, the CDR3 is TGTGCCAGCAAGGTGGCAGGTCATCAGCCCCAGCATTTT.

This chain uses TRBV13 with TRBJ2-5; TRBD2 agrees at 13 bases. Unmatched junction bases numbered 10, after V lost 5 bases and J lost 7 bases. The germline V gene encodes CDR1 PRHDT and CDR2 FYEKMQ (reference sequence). This CDR3 spans 16 amino acids. CDR3 loop: CASSAGTSGADGTQYF. The CDR3 DNA follows: TGTGCCAGCAGCGCCGGGACTAGCGGGGCCGACGGGACCCAGTACTTC.

This clone was seen a single time. The chain couples TRBV5-5 to TRBJ2-3, with TRBD2 as a possible D gene (5 bases). The CDR3 consists of 15 residues. V lost 2 bases, J lost 2 bases, and 12 bases lay in between. Germline loops: CDR1 SGHKS, CDR2 YYEKEE (reference sequence). The DNA of the CDR3 is TGTGCCAGCAGCTTCCCCCCAGGACTCACAGATACGCAGTATTTT. Amino acid sequence: CASSFPPGLTDTQYF.

The rearrangement joins TRBV28 to TRBJ1-1; D might be TRBD1 (5 bases). The CDR3 loop spans 19 amino acids. Germline V CDR1 and CDR2: MDHEN, SYDVKM. Deletions cut 4 bases from V and 0 bases from J, with 24 bases between. The CDR3 spells CASSSGGALTFLMNTEAFF. The CDR3 DNA follows: TGTGCCAGCAGTTCCGGCGGGGCCCTCACCTTTTTAATGAACACTGAAGCTTTCTTT. Supplemented by reference TRBV28 and TRBJ1-1, the full variable domain reads DVKVTQSSRYLVKRTGEKVFLECVQDMDHENMFWYRQDPGLGLRLIYFSYDVKMKEKGDIPEGYSVSREKKERFSLILESASTNQTSMYLCASSSGGALTFLMNTEAFFGQGTRLTVV.

CDR3 nucleotide sequence: TGTGCCAGCAGCCCACAAGCACCGGGGAGCGGAAACACCATATATTTT. The encoded protein is CASSPQAPGSGNTIYF. This chain joins TRBV7-8 and TRBJ1-3; D remains ambiguous. CDR1 is SGHVS and CDR2 is FQNEAQ in the germline V gene. The CDR3 has 16 residues. Trimming left V 5 bases short and J 4 bases short, with 18 bases between.

This clone came up a few times. The chain uses TRBV11-2 and TRBJ1-4, with D hard to call. The CDR3 contains 14 residues. Trimming removed 1 base from V and 4 bases from J, with 7 bases in between. Germline V lookup: CDR1 SGHAT, CDR2 FQNNGV. This CDR3 reads CASSLGGNNEKLFF. The CDR3 nucleotides read TGTGCCAGCAGCTTAGGAGGGAATAATGAAAAACTGTTTTTT.

The chain recombines TRBV7-9 with TRBJ1-2; D not certain. The CDR3 is made up of 19 amino acids. The germline V gene encodes CDR1 SEHNR and CDR2 FQNEAQ (reference sequence). The V end lost 7 bases, the J end lost 4 bases, and 31 bases lay between the germline ends. CDR3 bases: TGTGCCAGCAACTTGCTGAAGCCTCTTATGACACCACGCTTCTATGGCTACACCTTC. Protein product: CASNLLKPLMTPRFYGYTF.

The chain is built from TRBV9 and TRBJ1-1; 7 nucleotides line up with TRBD1. J lost 8 bases, V lost 4 bases, and 8 bases had no gene match. The CDR3 covers 13 residues. Germline CDR1 is SGDLS and CDR2 is YYNGEE. The CDR3 DNA is TGTGCCAGCAGCCCCGATGGGGACAGAGAAGCTTTCTTT. It specifies CASSPDGDREAFF.

This rearrangement joins TRBV9 to TRBJ1-4; 12 nucleotides agree with TRBD1. The J segment lost 8 bases and the V segment lost 3 bases, leaving 5 bases of the junction unmatched. Germline V lookup: CDR1 SGDLS, CDR2 YYNGEE. The CDR3 is 15 amino acids. The CDR3 loop reads CASSGYGTGGEKLFF. DNA for the CDR3: TGTGCCAGCAGCGGGTACGGGACAGGGGGCGAAAAACTGTTTTTT.

The V and J genes are TRBV15 and TRBJ1-1; the match to TRBD1 covers 12 bases. V shed 3 bases and J 11 bases; nucleotides not matched to a gene: 10. Per the germline V gene, CDR1 is LNHNV and CDR2 is YYDKDF (reference sequence). The CDR3 sequence is 15 residues long. For the CDR3, the DNA is TGTGCCACCAGCAGGATGGGGGACAGGGGGCTAAAGGCTTTCTTT. Residues: CATSRMGDRGLKAFF.

J is TRBJ2-3 and V is TRBV7-2; D gene uncertain. The germline V gene has CDR1 SGHTA and CDR2 FQGNSA. Trimming removed 3 bases from V and 2 bases from J, with 15 bases in between. The CDR3 has 16 amino acids. The CDR3 loop reads CASSFRSVRVTDTQYF. The CDR3 DNA is TGTGCCAGCAGCTTCCGGTCAGTTCGGGTCACAGATACGCAGTATTTT.

This sequence joins TRBV6-6 and TRBJ2-2; TRBD1 matches at 10 bases. V shed 6 bases, J shed 5 bases, and the junction held 3 bases outside the gene matches. This CDR3 region has 14 residues. Germline lookup yields CDR1 MNHNY and CDR2 SVGAGI (reference sequence). DNA for the CDR3: TGTGCCAGCAGGACAGGGGGCGCGACCGGGGAGCTGTTTTTT. This encodes CASRTGGATGELFF.

This chain connects TRBV10-3 to TRBJ1-6; D is ambiguous. This CDR3 has 15 residues. The germline V and J ends were trimmed by 2 bases and 9 bases, with 14 bases remaining between them. Per the germline V gene, CDR1 is ENHRY and CDR2 is SYGVKD. The CDR3 DNA follows: TGTGCCATCAGTGAGCGGGAGCGGGGAAGTTCACCCCTCCACTTT. Protein sequence: CAISERERGSSPLHF.